The 24 T cell receptor beta chains below come from one sample, sequenced in a study of T cell responses to AZD1222 COVID-19 vaccine. Sequenced by immunoSEQ multiplex PCR; TCRdb stores in-frame clones only, minus some. The repertoire holds 110,000 or so clones, 85% to 90% seen once, with 10% to 15% in the top ten. The sample was peripheral blood, taken on day 0 of AZD1222 vaccination. The source is an adult in good health.

This rearrangement joins TRBV28 to TRBJ2-1; the D is unclear. Trimming cost V 2 bases and J 9 bases, with 8 bases left between them. This CDR3 spans 12 amino acids. Germline V gene lookup returns CDR1 MDHEN and CDR2 SYDVKM. The CDR3 spells CASSLRHTEQFF. The CDR3 coding sequence is TGTGCCAGCAGTTTAAGACATACTGAGCAGTTCTTC.

The CDR3 region has the DNA TGTGCCAGCAGCCGGAGCGGGGATGCAACTAATGAAAAACTGTTTTTT. Translation: CASSRSGDATNEKLFF. V gene TRBV2 combines with J gene TRBJ1-4, with no clear D. The germline CDR1 and CDR2 sequences are SNHLY and FYNNEI. The CDR3 contains 16 residues. Trimming pared 6 bases from V and 0 bases from J, leaving 14 bases between.

The chain joins TRBV6-5 to TRBJ2-4, with 12 bases that match TRBD1. Germline CDR1 MNHEY, CDR2 SVGAGI. J gave up 7 bases and V 6 bases, and 7 bases lay outside the gene matches. There are 15 residues in the CDR3. The CDR3, as DNA: TGTGCCAGCAGCGCTAAAGGGACAGGGGGCAACATTCAGTACTTC. Translating gives CASSAKGTGGNIQYF.

This clone came up a few times. The chain has TRBV11-2 and TRBJ2-3; 8 bases match TRBD2. Germline V gene lookup returns CDR1 SGHAT and CDR2 FQNNGV. The V and J ends lost 6 bases and 11 bases, in that order; junction bases with no gene match: 10. The CDR3 has 13 amino acids. The CDR3 bases are TGTGCCAGCAGTGTGAATAGCGGGACGATGCAGTATTTT. Residues: CASSVNSGTMQYF.

This clone was seen a few times. The V gene is TRBV6-1, the J gene TRBJ2-3; D uncertain. Trimming removed 4 bases at V and 2 bases at J, with 16 bases between. CDR3 size: 16 residues. Germline values: CDR1 MNHNS, CDR2 SASEGT. The CDR3 bases are TGTGCCAGCAGTGGAGGACGAGACCCCTCCACAGATACGCAGTATTTT. Protein: CASSGGRDPSTDTQYF.

The genes are TRBV29-1 and TRBJ2-3; TRBD1 matches at 9 bases. The junction had 11 bases not matched to a gene; V was cut back by 5 bases and J by 2 bases. Looked up from germline, CDR1 is SQVTM and CDR2 is ANQGSEA. This CDR3 has 16 residues. Written as DNA, the CDR3 is TGCAGCGTTTCCCTCGACAGGGGGGGGGTCACAGATACGCAGTATTTT. It specifies CSVSLDRGGVTDTQYF.

The chain employs TRBV1 and TRBJ1-5; TRBD1 is the table's D call and was not checked against the DNA. TRBV1 is a pseudogene segment. The CDR3 has 19 amino acids. This CDR3 is CTSSQPTGTGSYSNQPQHF. The CDR3 nucleotides read TGCACCAGCAGCCAACCAACCGGGACAGGGTCTTATAGCAATCAGCCCCAGCATTTT.

V gene TRBV18 combines with J gene TRBJ2-6; 8 bases are a match to TRBD2. With V trimmed by 2 bases and J by 2 bases, 5 bases remained unmatched. CDR1 KGHSH and CDR2 LQKENI come from the germline V gene. The CDR3 contains 17 residues. This chain's CDR3 is CASSPAFGGAGANVLTF. The CDR3 DNA reads TGTGCCAGCTCACCAGCCTTCGGGGGGGCTGGGGCCAACGTCCTGACTTTC.

The rearrangement joins TRBV28 to TRBJ2-7; D is uncertain. There are 14 residues in the CDR3. Germline V gives CDR1 MDHEN, CDR2 SYDVKM. Trimming shortened V by 7 bases and J by 2 bases, and 15 bases separated the two germline ends. The CDR3 region has the DNA TGTGCCAGCACCCTGGCTAATCCAGCCTACGAGCAGTACTTC. As protein: CASTLANPAYEQYF.

The V gene is TRBV6-2 or TRBV6-3, the J gene TRBJ1-6; D remains ambiguous. The CDR3 has 16 residues. Germline V lookup: CDR1 MNHEY, CDR2 SVGEGT. The germline V and J ends were trimmed by 4 bases and 4 bases, with 14 bases remaining between them. The CDR3 DNA reads as TGTGCCAGCAGTTTACGCGCAAACAGATATAATTCACCCCTCCACTTT. It codes for CASSLRANRYNSPLHF.

This clone was seen a handful of times. The rearrangement links TRBV9 to TRBJ1-3, with no clear D. The V gene lost 0 bases and the J gene lost 2 bases, with 15 bases spanning the gap. Per germline, CDR1 SGDLS and CDR2 YYNGEE. This CDR3 has 17 residues. The CDR3 sequence is CASSVGARWWAGNTIYF. The CDR3, as DNA: TGTGCCAGCAGCGTAGGGGCCAGATGGTGGGCTGGAAACACCATATATTTT.

CDR3: CASSPEWGEQYF. In DNA, the CDR3 is TGTGCCAGCAGCCCGGAATGGGGTGAGCAGTACTTC. The genes are TRBV5-5 and TRBJ2-7; D call uncertain. CDR3 length equals 12 residues. Germline CDR1 is SGHKS and CDR2 is YYEKEE (reference sequence). V was pared by 4 bases and J by 7 bases, with 12 bases between.

The rearrangement links TRBV12-3 or TRBV12-4 to TRBJ1-2, with D perhaps TRBD1 (5 bases). V was cut by 6 bases and J by 7 bases, with 15 bases left in between. This CDR3 has 13 residues. The CDR3 DNA is TGTGCCAGCAGCCGGGTTGCAGGGCGTGGCTACACCTTC. Its translation is CASSRVAGRGYTF.

The genes are TRBV11-2 and TRBJ2-5, with 8 nucleotides matching TRBD1. V shed 6 bases, J shed 5 bases, and the junction held 5 bases outside the gene matches. The CDR3 is 13 amino acids. The germline V gene has CDR1 SGHAT and CDR2 FQNNGV. Written as DNA, the CDR3 is TGTGCCAGCAGTCCGGACAGGGAGGAGACCCAGTACTTC. Amino acids: CASSPDREETQYF.

The chain is built from TRBV7-2 and TRBJ1-1; no clear D gene. Germline V lookup: CDR1 SGHTA, CDR2 FQGNSA. The CDR3 is 15 amino acids. V lost 1 base and J 1 base, leaving 10 bases between the germline ends. Here the CDR3 DNA reads TGTGCCAGCAGCTTAGTAGGGAGTTCGAACACTGAAGCTTTCTTT. This gives the protein CASSLVGSSNTEAFF.

The chain combines TRBV19 with TRBJ2-6; 8 bases are shared with TRBD1. This CDR3 comprises 16 residues. V lost 9 bases, J lost 1 base, and 8 bases stayed unmatched. CDR1 is LNHDA, CDR2 SQIVND, per germline (reference sequence). The CDR3 bases are TGTGCCAGCCAAAGGCGGACAGGGTCTGGGGCCAACGTCCTGACTTTC. Amino acids: CASQRRTGSGANVLTF.

The rearrangement uses TRBV7-2 and TRBJ2-2; D uncertain. The V and J ends lost 2 bases and 9 bases respectively, with 13 bases between them. Germline V gene lookup returns CDR1 SGHTA and CDR2 FQGNSA. This CDR3 region has 14 residues. Here the CDR3 reads CASSLLQIGRELFF. CDR3 DNA sequence: TGTGCCAGCAGCTTACTACAGATCGGAAGGGAGCTGTTTTTT. Looking up the rest from reference TRBV7-2 and TRBJ2-2 gives the full variable domain: GAGVSQSPSNKVTEKGKDVELRCDPISGHTALYWYRQSLGQGLEFLIYFQGNSAPDKSGLPSDRFSAERTGGSVSTLTIQRTQQEDSAVYLCASSLLQIGRELFFGEGSRLTVL.

The chain combines TRBV5-5 with TRBJ2-2; 8 bases are shared with TRBD2. The V and J ends lost 5 bases and 7 bases, in that order; junction bases with no gene match: 7. There are 14 residues in the CDR3. Germline CDR1 is SGHKS and CDR2 is YYEKEE (reference sequence). The DNA for the CDR3 is TGTGCCAGCAGTCACGGACTAGCCAACGGGGAGCTGTTTTTT. It translates to CASSHGLANGELFF.

The chain has TRBV28 and TRBJ1-1; D is perhaps TRBD1 (6 bases). Trimming took 6 bases from V and 2 from J, leaving 10 bases between them. CDR1 is MDHEN, CDR2 SYDVKM, per germline. CDR3 length equals 13 residues. Written as DNA, the CDR3 is TGTGCCAGCAGACCGGGACACAACACTGAAGCTTTCTTT. This translates into CASRPGHNTEAFF.

The chain joins TRBV27 to TRBJ2-2; maybe TRBD2 (6 bases). Germline V lookup: CDR1 MNHEY, CDR2 SMNVEV (reference sequence). Trimming shortened V by 2 bases and J by 4 bases, and 11 bases separated the two germline ends. CDR3 length: 15 residues. Here the CDR3 DNA reads TGTGCCAGCAGTTTAGGAGGGTATGGCACCGGGGAGCTGTTTTTT. Its protein product is CASSLGGYGTGELFF.

This sequence joins TRBV7-2 and TRBJ2-1; D perhaps matches TRBD1 (6 bases). V lost 6 bases and J 9 bases, leaving 12 bases between the germline ends. Germline CDR1 is SGHTA and CDR2 is FQGNSA. The CDR3 is 12 amino acids. CDR3 amino acids: CASRGRGSEQFF. CDR3 DNA sequence: TGTGCCAGCAGGGGTAGGGGGAGTGAGCAGTTCTTC.

The rearrangement uses TRBV7-8 and TRBJ2-7, with TRBD2 identical over 9 bases. Trimming removed 1 base from V and 4 bases from J; junction bases left unmatched: 5. CDR1 is SGHVS and CDR2 is FQNEAQ in the germline V gene. This CDR3 has 15 amino acids. The CDR3 spells CASSLVVAGDYEQYF. The CDR3 DNA reads as TGTGCCAGCAGCTTAGTAGTAGCGGGAGATTACGAGCAGTACTTC. The full variable domain, in which reference TRBV7-8 and TRBJ2-7 provide the parts outside the CDR3, is GAGVSQSPRYKVAKRGQDVALRCDPISGHVSLFWYQQALGQGPEFLTYFQNEAQLDKSGLPSDRFFAERPEGSVSTLKIQRTQQEDSAVYLCASSLVVAGDYEQYFGPGTRLTVT.

The chain links TRBV7-2 to TRBJ2-7; 11 bases line up with TRBD2. V trimming: 5 bases; J trimming: 2 bases; junction bases outside the gene matches: 2. The germline V gene encodes CDR1 SGHTA and CDR2 FQGNSA. The CDR3 is made up of 14 amino acids. CDR3 amino acids: CASSQLAGAYEQYF. CDR3 in DNA: TGTGCCAGCAGCCAACTAGCGGGAGCCTACGAGCAGTACTTC.

The V and J genes are TRBV2 and TRBJ2-3, with D hard to call. The germline V gene encodes CDR1 SNHLY and CDR2 FYNNEI. Deletions cut 6 bases from V and 0 bases from J, with 4 bases between. CDR3 length: 12 amino acids. DNA for the CDR3: TGTGCCAGCAGAACTAGCACAGATACGCAGTATTTT. This sequence encodes CASRTSTDTQYF.